These 11 T cell receptor beta chains were sequenced from one sample in a study of T cells after yellow fever vaccination (dated by TCRdb to 2018 to 2020). Taken with the paper, the label for treatment or condition translates to: live attenuated yellow fever vaccine strain. Receptor libraries were prepared by 5' RACE. TCRdb lists the instrument as Illumina HiSeq 2500. Starting from the raw public reads, TCRdb applied fastp trimming at Q25, assembled clones with MiXCR and retained in-frame beta chains. Rows matching on CDR3 protein sequence are summarized as one entry with the most common DNA and genes. Here the sample has about 400,000 distinct CDR3 sequences; roughly 6.2% occur a single time. The biggest ten clones account for 15% of the sample. Material: PBMCs, obtained 5 days after the yellow fever booster vaccination. These receptors were taken from a man in his thirties or forties who received the YFV17D yellow fever vaccine.

This clonotype has just a few counts. The V and J genes are TRBV20-1 and TRBJ2-1; 15 nucleotides match TRBD2. This CDR3 has 18 amino acids. V lost 1 base and J lost 0; bases outside the gene matches: 4. Germline V gene sequence: CDR1 DFQATT, CDR2 SNEGSKA (reference sequence). CDR3 sequence (DNA): TGCAGTGCTAGAGTCGGGACTAGCGGGAGGACCTCCTACAATGAGCAGTTCTTC. This translates into CSARVGTSGRTSYNEQFF.

The chain employs TRBV5-1 and TRBJ2-7; D ambiguous. The V end was cut by 4 bases, the J end by 7 bases, with 12 bases between. Per the germline V gene, CDR1 is SGHRS and CDR2 is YFSETQ. The CDR3 sequence is 12 residues long. CDR3 sequence (DNA): TGCGCCAGCAGCCCACTTGACTCAGAGCAGTACTTC. This encodes CASSPLDSEQYF. Supplemented by reference TRBV5-1 and TRBJ2-7, the full variable domain reads KAGVTQTPRYLIKTRGQQVTLSCSPISGHRSVSWYQQTPGQGLQFLFEYFSETQRNKGNFPGRFSGRQFSNSRSEMNVSTLELGDSALYLCASSPLDSEQYFGPGTRLTVT.

The rearrangement uses TRBV5-1 and TRBJ1-1; 7 positions agree with TRBD1. Losses at the gene ends were 5 bases for V and 2 bases for J; bases not matched to a gene: 6. Germline V gene lookup returns CDR1 SGHRS and CDR2 YFSETQ. CDR3 length equals 14 residues. The CDR3 DNA follows: TGCGCCAGCAGATCAGACAGGGTTAACACTGAAGCTTTCTTT. Translation gives CASRSDRVNTEAFF.

This sequence joins TRBV7-2 and TRBJ1-5; 7 bases align to TRBD1. With 0 bases clipped from V and 5 bases from J, the junction kept 4 bases outside the gene matches. This CDR3 has 15 residues. CDR1 SGHTA and CDR2 FQGNSA come from the germline V gene. The CDR3 loop reads CASSLASGGDQPQHF. DNA of the CDR3: TGTGCCAGCAGCTTAGCTTCAGGGGGAGATCAGCCCCAGCATTTT.

This chain joins TRBV30 and TRBJ2-7; the D is unclear. CDR3 length: 11 amino acids. The V end lost 0 bases, the J end lost 7 bases, and 7 bases lay between the germline ends. Germline CDR1 reads GTSNPN; CDR2 reads SVGIG (reference sequence). The CDR3 sequence is CAWSVSSEQYF. CDR3 nucleotides: TGTGCCTGGAGTGTAAGTTCGGAGCAGTACTTC.

In its sample, this clonotype was seen a few times. The genes are TRBV28 and TRBJ2-6, with TRBD1 as a possible D gene (6 bases). The germline V and J ends were trimmed by 8 bases and 4 bases, with 15 bases remaining between them. The CDR3 is made up of 15 amino acids. CDR1 and CDR2 from the germline V gene are MDHEN and SYDVKM. The DNA of the CDR3 is TGTGCCAGCGGGCCAGGGGCTCTGGGGGCCAACGTCCTGACTTTC. Protein sequence: CASGPGALGANVLTF.

This clonotype was counted ten times or more. The CDR3 here is CASSLVSQETQYF. CDR3 coding DNA: TGTGCCAGCAGCTTGGTTAGCCAAGAGACCCAGTACTTC. This chain uses TRBV7-6 with TRBJ2-5; D gene uncertain. The CDR3 consists of 13 residues. Germline assignment: CDR1 SGHVS and CDR2 FNYEAQ. V was pared by 3 bases and J by 1 base, with 6 bases between. Using reference TRBV7-6 and TRBJ2-5 for the parts outside the CDR3, the full variable domain is GAGVSQSPRYKVTKRGQDVALRCDPISGHVSLYWYRQALGQGPEFLTYFNYEAQQDKSGLPNDRFSAERPEGSISTLTIQRTEQRDSAMYRCASSLVSQETQYFGPGTRLLVL.

There are a few counts of this clonotype. The chain employs TRBV20-1 and TRBJ2-1; 16 nucleotides agree with TRBD2. V was pared by 0 bases and J by 1 base, with 6 bases of the junction left unmatched. The CDR3 consists of 19 residues. Germline-derived CDR1 and CDR2 are DFQATT and SNEGSKA (reference sequence). CDR3 amino acids: CSARDWGLAGGGSYNEQFF. In DNA, the CDR3 is TGCAGTGCTAGAGATTGGGGACTAGCGGGAGGGGGGTCCTACAATGAGCAGTTCTTC.

This chain links TRBV20-1 with TRBJ1-5, with TRBD1 matching 7 bases. Trimming at V came to 6 bases and at J to 7 bases, leaving 15 bases not matched to a gene. Germline CDR1 is DFQATT and CDR2 is SNEGSKA (reference sequence). This CDR3 is built from 15 residues. The CDR3 sequence is CSAQRAQGDTQPQHF. DNA for the CDR3: TGCAGTGCCCAGCGAGCTCAGGGGGATACACAGCCCCAGCATTTT.

The chain combines TRBV9 with TRBJ2-1; D may be TRBD2 (5 bases). V gave up 0 bases and J gave up 5 bases, with 12 bases separating them. The CDR3 loop spans 15 amino acids. CDR1 and CDR2 from the germline V gene are SGDLS and YYNGEE. This CDR3 reads CASSVGGSTDNEQFF. The CDR3 nucleotides are TGTGCCAGCAGCGTAGGTGGGAGTACAGACAATGAGCAGTTCTTC.

This clonotype was seen repeatedly, ten times or more. This chain uses TRBV15 with TRBJ2-5; D is undetermined. Per germline, CDR1 LNHNV and CDR2 YYDKDF (reference sequence). Trimming shortened V by 1 base and J by 3 bases, and 3 bases separated the two germline ends. This CDR3 has 12 residues. CDR3 in DNA: TGTGCCACCAGCAGAGGGGAAGAGACCCAGTACTTC. It yields the protein CATSRGEETQYF.